The 5 T cell receptor beta chains listed next were all sequenced from one sample in a study of control samples from healthy donors and cancer patients (dated by TCRdb to 2018 to 2021). Library preparation employed the immunoSEQ multiplex PCR assay. This immuneACCESS table, as held by TCRdb, lists in-frame sequences with V and J called but not all clones. Of the missing ones, under half trace to an unresolved V gene in checked studies; the others have no known cause. The sample table records under 200,000 clones; 90% to 95% of these occur just once. About 1.6% of the sample belongs to the ten largest clones. The specimen was blood. The receptors stem from a woman in her thirties in good health.

V gene TRBV2 combines with J gene TRBJ2-1; D is undetermined. V lost 6 bases to trimming and J lost 9 bases, with 9 bases between them. Germline CDR1 and CDR2: SNHLY and FYNNEI. The CDR3 totals 11 residues. The CDR3 nucleotides are TGTGCCAGCAGCCCTAGAGGTGAGCAGTTCTTC. Translating it yields CASSPRGEQFF. The entire variable domain, with the rest obtained from reference TRBV2 and TRBJ2-1, is as follows: EPEVTQTPSHQVTQMGQEVILRCVPISNHLYFYWYRQILGQKVEFLVSFYNNEISEKSEIFDDQFSVERPDGSNFTLKIRSTKLEDSAMYFCASSPRGEQFFGPGTRLTVL.

The chain has TRBV19 and TRBJ2-6; 8 bases map to TRBD1. Per germline, CDR1 LNHDA and CDR2 SQIVND (reference sequence). The CDR3 has 16 residues. V shed 1 base, J shed 1 base, and the junction held 0 bases outside the gene matches. The CDR3, as DNA: TGTGCCAGTAGTATAGGACAGGGGTCTGGGGCCAACGTCCTGACTTTC. It is translated as CASSIGQGSGANVLTF.

This chain uses TRBV10-1 with TRBJ1-2; TRBD1 agrees at 7 bases. The V gene end was trimmed by 6 bases and the J gene end by 6 bases; junction bases not matched to a gene: 4. Germline lookup yields CDR1 WNHNN and CDR2 SYGVQD (reference sequence). This CDR3 spans 12 amino acids. The CDR3 protein is CASRTGCHGYTF. Here the CDR3 DNA reads TGCGCCAGCAGGACAGGGTGCCATGGCTACACCTTC.

About this clone itself: The sample carries other DNA sequences with the same CDR3. The rearrangement joins TRBV27 to TRBJ1-5; D gene ambiguous. The germline V gene has CDR1 MNHEY and CDR2 SMNVEV (reference sequence). The CDR3 is 14 residues long. V gave up 0 bases and J gave up 3 bases, with 6 bases separating them. The DNA of the CDR3 is TGTGCCAGCAGTTTATCCGGCTCCAATCAGCCCCAGCATTTT. Protein sequence: CASSLSGSNQPQHF.

This clone was recorded once. The chain uses TRBV24-1 and TRBJ2-3; 8 bases align to TRBD1. This CDR3 region has 16 residues. The J segment lost 2 bases and the V segment lost 3 bases, leaving 6 bases of the junction unmatched. The germline gives CDR1 KGHDR, CDR2 SFDVKD. The CDR3 sequence: CATSDIDRGPTDTQYF. The CDR3 coding sequence is TGTGCCACCAGTGATATCGACAGGGGACCCACAGATACGCAGTATTTT.